This passage covers 20 T cell receptor beta chains from one sample sequenced in a study of cytomegalovirus exposure and HLA in healthy donors. PCR amplification relied on 60 Vbeta primers (plus 13 Jbeta primers). TCRdb keeps only in-frame clones here, not all; method: immunoSEQ multiplex PCR. The sample lists about 120,000 clones, 74% occurring once. Sequencing input: PBMCs. These receptors were taken from a human donor in good health.

The chain is built from TRBV4-3 and TRBJ2-3; D is undetermined. The CDR3 has 18 residues. Germline assignment: CDR1 LGHNA and CDR2 YSLEER. V was trimmed by 0 bases and J by 1 base, leaving 17 bases between them. The CDR3 reads CASSQDYLSDIGTDTQYF. The CDR3 region has the DNA TGCGCCAGCAGCCAAGATTATCTCTCAGACATAGGCACAGATACGCAGTATTTT.

The rearrangement uses TRBV15 and TRBJ2-5; D may be TRBD2 (5 bases). The CDR3 length is 18 residues. Trimming took off 1 base at V and 4 bases at J, with 22 bases between the two ends. Germline V lookup: CDR1 LNHNV, CDR2 YYDKDF (reference sequence). CDR3 nucleotide sequence: TGTGCCACCAGCAGAGCCTTCCGGGGTGGATTATTTAGAGAGACCCAGTACTTC. It encodes CATSRAFRGGLFRETQYF.

CDR3 sequence: CASSLLQGGTTDTQYF. The CDR3 DNA sequence: TGCGCCAGCAGCTTGCTCCAGGGAGGGACCACAGATACGCAGTATTTT. This chain uses TRBV5-1 with TRBJ2-3; the match to TRBD2 covers 7 bases. The CDR3 has 16 amino acids. CDR1 and CDR2 (germline): SGHRS, YFSETQ. V lost 1 base to trimming and J lost 2 bases; unmatched junction nucleotides: 7.

In its sample, this clone was seen once. The chain joins TRBV10-3 to TRBJ2-5; 14 bases align to TRBD2. The J segment lost 4 bases and the V segment lost 4 bases, leaving 5 bases of the junction unmatched. CDR3 length: 16 residues. Germline CDR1 and CDR2: ENHRY and SYGVKD. In DNA, the CDR3 is TGTGCCATCAGTGGATCGACTAGCGGGGGGGCAGAGACCCAGTACTTC. Translation: CAISGSTSGGAETQYF.

The chain couples TRBV9 to TRBJ2-2, with TRBD1 identical over 7 bases. Per the germline V gene, CDR1 is SGDLS and CDR2 is YYNGEE. V dropped 0 bases and J dropped 6; count of bases not matched to a gene: 2. The CDR3 is 14 amino acids. CDR3 loop: CASSVGGGPGELFF. The CDR3 DNA follows: TGTGCCAGCAGCGTAGGAGGGGGCCCCGGGGAGCTGTTTTTT. Complete variable domain (other parts from reference TRBV9 and TRBJ2-2): DSGVTQTPKHLITATGQRVTLRCSPRSGDLSVYWYQQSLDQGLQFLIQYYNGEERAKGNILERFSAQQFPDLHSELNLSSLELGDSALYFCASSVGGGPGELFFGEGSRLTVL.

The chain is built from TRBV6-1 and TRBJ2-7; 7 nucleotides align to TRBD1. V gave up 5 bases and J gave up 2 bases; unmatched junction bases: 9. The germline V gene has CDR1 MNHNS and CDR2 SASEGT. This CDR3 has 15 residues. The CDR3 protein is CASSKDRKAPYEQYF. The CDR3 bases are TGTGCCAGCAGTAAGGACAGGAAAGCACCCTACGAGCAGTACTTC.

This chain uses TRBV12-5 with TRBJ1-3, with D perhaps TRBD1 (6 bases). This CDR3 contains 16 residues. V lost 2 bases and J lost 0, with 11 bases in between. CDR1 is LGHNT, CDR2 FRNRAP, per germline. The CDR3 is CASGLSDRLSGNTIYF. The CDR3 nucleotides are TGTGCTAGTGGTTTGTCCGACAGGCTCTCTGGAAACACCATATATTTT.

V gene TRBV28 combines with J gene TRBJ2-7, with 10 bases that match TRBD2. Germline values: CDR1 MDHEN, CDR2 SYDVKM. The CDR3 runs 14 residues. The junction had 5 bases not matched to a gene; V was cut back by 3 bases and J by 6 bases. The CDR3 DNA reads TGTGCCAGCAGTTTCCTAGCGGGAGCGTTCGAGCAGTACTTC. This encodes CASSFLAGAFEQYF.

This clone has only one observation. The chain employs TRBV27 and TRBJ1-2; unclear D gene. The germline gives CDR1 MNHEY, CDR2 SMNVEV (reference sequence). The ends were cut back, 4 bases at V and 5 bases at J, with 20 bases in the middle. The CDR3 has 16 amino acids. CDR3 nucleotide sequence: TGTGCCAGCAGTTCGTGGGAGGGAAACATAGTTTATGGCTACACCTTC. Protein product: CASSSWEGNIVYGYTF.

The chain carries TRBV30 and TRBJ2-1; 10 bases agree with TRBD2. Germline V lookup: CDR1 GTSNPN, CDR2 SVGIG (reference sequence). V lost 7 bases and J lost 1; bases outside the gene matches: 1. This CDR3 region has 13 residues. The CDR3 reads CASSGSSYNEQFF. The CDR3 nucleotides read TGTGCCTCTAGCGGGAGTTCCTACAATGAGCAGTTCTTC.

The rearrangement joins TRBV7-8 to TRBJ2-1, with D possibly TRBD2 on 7 matching bases. With 8 bases removed from V and 7 bases from J, the gap between germline ends came to 15 bases. This CDR3 has 13 residues. Germline-derived CDR1 and CDR2 are SGHVS and FQNEAQ. CDR3 nucleotide sequence: TGTGCCAGCTACGGGGGGCCATCTAATGAGCAGTTCTTC. Translated: CASYGGPSNEQFF.

The chain couples TRBV27 to TRBJ1-5; TRBD1 aligns across 8 bases. There are 13 residues in the CDR3. The J segment lost 6 bases and the V segment lost 5 bases, leaving 3 bases of the junction unmatched. CDR1 and CDR2 from the germline V gene are MNHEY and SMNVEV (reference sequence). Written as DNA, the CDR3 is TGTGCCAGCAGTCGACAGGGGTGTCAGCCCCAGCATTTT. Protein: CASSRQGCQPQHF.

The chain is built from TRBV28 and TRBJ2-5; 8 bases fit TRBD1. In germline, CDR1 is MDHEN, CDR2 SYDVKM. With 8 bases clipped from V and 2 bases from J, the junction kept 10 bases outside the gene matches. The CDR3 length is 15 residues. This chain's CDR3 is CASEDRARRQETQYF. The CDR3 DNA follows: TGTGCCAGCGAGGACAGGGCGCGTCGGCAAGAGACCCAGTACTTC.

This clone was observed once. The chain recombines TRBV10-3 with TRBJ2-1; 7 bases are a match to TRBD2. V lost 5 bases and J lost 9; bases outside the gene matches: 10. Germline-derived CDR1 and CDR2 are ENHRY and SYGVKD. The CDR3 is 14 residues long. CDR3 protein: CAISSGGKAAEQFF. In DNA, the CDR3 is TGTGCCATCAGTTCGGGAGGAAAAGCAGCTGAGCAGTTCTTC.

This clone was seen a few times. The chain has TRBV7-3 and TRBJ2-3; TRBD1 aligns across 7 bases. Germline V gene sequence: CDR1 SGHTA, CDR2 FQGTGA. The CDR3 extends over 18 amino acids. V was clipped by 8 bases and J by 1 base; unmatched bases: 18. The CDR3 here is CASARSGIGGSRTDTQYF. CDR3 in DNA: TGTGCCAGCGCACGATCCGGTATAGGGGGCTCCCGCACAGATACGCAGTATTTT. The variable domain in full, completed from reference TRBV7-3 and TRBJ2-3, reads GAGVSQTPSNKVTEKGKYVELRCDPISGHTALYWYRQSLGQGPEFLIYFQGTGAADDSGLPNDRFFAVRPEGSVSTLKIQRTERGDSAVYLCASARSGIGGSRTDTQYFGPGTRLTVL.

As DNA, the CDR3 is TGTGCCAGCAGCTTAGTAGTCGCCGGGGAGCTGTTTTTT. Amino acids: CASSLVVAGELFF. This chain uses TRBV7-9 with TRBJ2-2; D remains unclear. Between the trimmed V and J ends, which lost 1 base and 6 bases, there was a span of 6 bases. Per the germline V gene, CDR1 is SEHNR and CDR2 is FQNEAQ (reference sequence). The CDR3 has 13 residues.

The V and J genes are TRBV6-6 and TRBJ2-7, with 12 bases that match TRBD2. The CDR3 extends over 15 amino acids. The germline V gene has CDR1 MNHNY and CDR2 SVGAGI (reference sequence). V dropped 0 bases and J dropped 3; count of bases not matched to a gene: 0. CDR3 sequence reads: CASSYSTSGGYEQYF. DNA for the CDR3: TGTGCCAGCAGTTACTCGACTAGCGGGGGCTACGAGCAGTACTTC.

This clone turned up a few times. The rearrangement uses TRBV15 and TRBJ2-1; 9 nucleotides match TRBD2. Per germline, CDR1 LNHNV and CDR2 YYDKDF (reference sequence). The trim removed 6 bases at V and 6 bases at J, leaving 9 bases unmatched. This CDR3 spans 15 amino acids. CDR3 residues: CATRAPSGESNEQFF. CDR3 bases: TGTGCCACCAGGGCGCCTAGCGGGGAGTCCAATGAGCAGTTCTTC. Together with reference TRBV15 and TRBJ2-1, the CDR3 gives the full variable domain: DAMVIQNPRYQVTQFGKPVTLSCSQTLNHNVMYWYQQKSSQAPKLLFHYYDKDFNNEADTPDNFQSRRPNTSFCFLDIRSPGLGDTAMYLCATRAPSGESNEQFFGPGTRLTVL.

In DNA, the CDR3 is TGTGCCAGCACCAGGGGGACCTATGGCTACACCTTC. It specifies CASTRGTYGYTF. V gene TRBV28 combines with J gene TRBJ1-2; 7 bases agree with TRBD1. Germline V gene lookup returns CDR1 MDHEN and CDR2 SYDVKM. The CDR3 consists of 12 residues. J lost 4 bases, V lost 7 bases, and 3 bases had no gene match.

The table lists this clone with a few counts. This chain uses TRBV6-1 with TRBJ2-7; D may be TRBD1 (5 bases). Trimming shortened V by 6 bases and J by 1 base, and 16 bases separated the two germline ends. In germline, CDR1 is MNHNS, CDR2 SASEGT. This CDR3 spans 15 amino acids. In nucleotides, the CDR3 is TGTGCCAGCAGACGAGACAGAGTGGGGTCCTACGAGCAGTACTTC. Its translation is CASRRDRVGSYEQYF.